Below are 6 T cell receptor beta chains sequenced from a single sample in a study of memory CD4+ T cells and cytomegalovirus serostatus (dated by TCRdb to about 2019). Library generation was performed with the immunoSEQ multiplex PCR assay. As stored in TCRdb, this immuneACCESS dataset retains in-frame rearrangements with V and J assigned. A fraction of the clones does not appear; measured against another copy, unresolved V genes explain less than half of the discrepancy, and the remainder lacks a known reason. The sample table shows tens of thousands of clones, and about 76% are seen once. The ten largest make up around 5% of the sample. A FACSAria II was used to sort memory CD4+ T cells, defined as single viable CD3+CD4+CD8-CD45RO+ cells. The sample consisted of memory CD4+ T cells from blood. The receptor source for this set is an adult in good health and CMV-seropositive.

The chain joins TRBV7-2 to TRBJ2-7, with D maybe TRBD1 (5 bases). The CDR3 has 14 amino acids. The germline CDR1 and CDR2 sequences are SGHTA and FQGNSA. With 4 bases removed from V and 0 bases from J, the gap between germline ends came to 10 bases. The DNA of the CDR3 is TGTGCCAGCAGCTGGGGCAGGCACTCCTACGAGCAGTACTTC. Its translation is CASSWGRHSYEQYF.

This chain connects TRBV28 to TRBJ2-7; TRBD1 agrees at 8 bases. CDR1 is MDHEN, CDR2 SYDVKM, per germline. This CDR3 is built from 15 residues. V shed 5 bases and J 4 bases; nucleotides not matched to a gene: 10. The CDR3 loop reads CASSTPTGAAYEQYF. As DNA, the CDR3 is TGTGCCAGCAGTACACCGACAGGGGCGGCGTACGAGCAGTACTTC.

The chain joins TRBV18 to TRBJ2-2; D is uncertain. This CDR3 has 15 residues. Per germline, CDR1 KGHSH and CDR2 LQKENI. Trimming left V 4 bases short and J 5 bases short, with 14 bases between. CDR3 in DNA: TGTGCCAGCTCACAATATACAACAGCTACCGGGGAGCTGTTTTTT. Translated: CASSQYTTATGELFF. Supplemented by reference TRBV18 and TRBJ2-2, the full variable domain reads NAGVMQNPRHLVRRRGQEARLRCSPMKGHSHVYWYRQLPEEGLKFMVYLQKENIIDESGMPKERFSAEFPKEGPSILRIQQVVRGDSAAYFCASSQYTTATGELFFGEGSRLTVL.

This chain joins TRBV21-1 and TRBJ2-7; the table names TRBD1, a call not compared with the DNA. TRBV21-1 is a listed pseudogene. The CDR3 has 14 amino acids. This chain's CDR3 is CASSLGTGDCEQYF. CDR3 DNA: TGTGCCAGCAGTTTAGGGACAGGGGACTGCGAGCAGTACTTC.

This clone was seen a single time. CDR3 DNA: TGTGCCTGGAGTGTAGGAGCGGGACAAGAGACCCAGTACTTC. It is translated as CAWSVGAGQETQYF. The genes are TRBV30 and TRBJ2-5, with TRBD2 identical over 7 bases. V trimming: 0 bases; J trimming: 2 bases; junction bases outside the gene matches: 3. The CDR3 has 14 amino acids. The germline V gene encodes CDR1 GTSNPN and CDR2 SVGIG (reference sequence).

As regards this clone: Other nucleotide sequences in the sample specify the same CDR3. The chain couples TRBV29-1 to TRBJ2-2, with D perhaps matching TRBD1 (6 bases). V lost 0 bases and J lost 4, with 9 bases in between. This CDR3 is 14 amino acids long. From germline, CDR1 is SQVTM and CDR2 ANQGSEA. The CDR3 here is CSVEDRGGTGELFF. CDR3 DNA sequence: TGCAGCGTTGAAGACAGGGGTGGCACCGGGGAGCTGTTTTTT.